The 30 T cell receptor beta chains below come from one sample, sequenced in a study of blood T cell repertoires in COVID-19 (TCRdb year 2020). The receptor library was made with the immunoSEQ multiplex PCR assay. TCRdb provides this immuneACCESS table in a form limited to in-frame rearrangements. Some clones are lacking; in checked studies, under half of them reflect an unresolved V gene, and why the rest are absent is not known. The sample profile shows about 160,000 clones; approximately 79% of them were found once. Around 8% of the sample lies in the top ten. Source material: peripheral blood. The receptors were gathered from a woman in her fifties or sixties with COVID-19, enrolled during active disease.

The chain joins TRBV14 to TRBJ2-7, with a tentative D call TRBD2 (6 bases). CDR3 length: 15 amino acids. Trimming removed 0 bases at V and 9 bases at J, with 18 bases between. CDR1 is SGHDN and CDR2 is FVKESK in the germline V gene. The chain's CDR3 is CASSQETRALRRQYF. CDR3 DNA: TGTGCCAGCAGCCAAGAGACTAGAGCCCTACGTCGGCAGTACTTC.

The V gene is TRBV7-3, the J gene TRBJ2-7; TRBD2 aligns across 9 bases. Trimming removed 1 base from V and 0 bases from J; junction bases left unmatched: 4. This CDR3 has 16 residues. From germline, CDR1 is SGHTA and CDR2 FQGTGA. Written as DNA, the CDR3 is TGTGCCAGCAGCTTAATGGCTAGCGGGAACTCCTACGAGCAGTACTTC. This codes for CASSLMASGNSYEQYF.

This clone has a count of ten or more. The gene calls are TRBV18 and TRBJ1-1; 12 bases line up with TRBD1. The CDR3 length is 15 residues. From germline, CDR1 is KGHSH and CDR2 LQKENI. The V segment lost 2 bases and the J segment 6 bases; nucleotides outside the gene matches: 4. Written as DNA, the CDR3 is TGTGCCAGCTCACCAGGAGGGACAGGGGGCCCTGAAGCTTTCTTT. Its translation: CASSPGGTGGPEAFF. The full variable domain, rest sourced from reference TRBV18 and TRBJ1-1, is NAGVMQNPRHLVRRRGQEARLRCSPMKGHSHVYWYRQLPEEGLKFMVYLQKENIIDESGMPKERFSAEFPKEGPSILRIQQVVRGDSAAYFCASSPGGTGGPEAFFGQGTRLTVV.

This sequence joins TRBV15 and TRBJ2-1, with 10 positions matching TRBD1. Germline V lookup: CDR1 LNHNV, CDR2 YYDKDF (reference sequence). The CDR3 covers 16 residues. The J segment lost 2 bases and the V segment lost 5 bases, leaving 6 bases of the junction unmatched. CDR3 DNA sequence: TGTGCCACCAGCGCTGTGGGGACAGGGGCCTACAATGAGCAGTTCTTC. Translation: CATSAVGTGAYNEQFF.

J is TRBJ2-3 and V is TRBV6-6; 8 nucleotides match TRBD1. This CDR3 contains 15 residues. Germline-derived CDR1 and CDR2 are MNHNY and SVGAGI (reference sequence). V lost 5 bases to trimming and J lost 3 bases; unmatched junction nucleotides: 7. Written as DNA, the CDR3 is TGTGCCAGCAGTCGCACGAGGACAGGGACAGATACGCAGTATTTT. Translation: CASSRTRTGTDTQYF.

The CDR3 region is CASRTGGEGVGYGYTF. The CDR3 DNA is TGCGCCAGCAGAACGGGAGGGGAGGGAGTCGGATATGGCTACACCTTC. The genes are TRBV5-1 and TRBJ1-2, with D perhaps TRBD1 (5 bases). Per the germline V gene, CDR1 is SGHRS and CDR2 is YFSETQ. This CDR3 has 16 residues. The V end lost 5 bases, the J end lost 5 bases, and 22 bases lay between the germline ends. The full variable domain, in which reference TRBV5-1 and TRBJ1-2 provide the parts outside the CDR3, is KAGVTQTPRYLIKTRGQQVTLSCSPISGHRSVSWYQQTPGQGLQFLFEYFSETQRNKGNFPGRFSGRQFSNSRSEMNVSTLELGDSALYLCASRTGGEGVGYGYTFGSGTRLTVV.

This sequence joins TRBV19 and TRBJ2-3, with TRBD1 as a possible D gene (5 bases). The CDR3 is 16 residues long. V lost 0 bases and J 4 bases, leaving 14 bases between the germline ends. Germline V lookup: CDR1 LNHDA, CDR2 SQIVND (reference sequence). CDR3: CASSIDQGFPPDTQYF. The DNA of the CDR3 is TGTGCCAGTAGTATAGATCAGGGCTTCCCGCCAGATACGCAGTATTTT.

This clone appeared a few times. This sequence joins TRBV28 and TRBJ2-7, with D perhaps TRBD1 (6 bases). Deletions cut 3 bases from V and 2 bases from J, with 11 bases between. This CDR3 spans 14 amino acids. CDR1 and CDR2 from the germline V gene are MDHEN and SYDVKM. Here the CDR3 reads CASSFGDTTYEQYF. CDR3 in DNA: TGTGCCAGCAGTTTCGGGGACACTACCTACGAGCAGTACTTC.

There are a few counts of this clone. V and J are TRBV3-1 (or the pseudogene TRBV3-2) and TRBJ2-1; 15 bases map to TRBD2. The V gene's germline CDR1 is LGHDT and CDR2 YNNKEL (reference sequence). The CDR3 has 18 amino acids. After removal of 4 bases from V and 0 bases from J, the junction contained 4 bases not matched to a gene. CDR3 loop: CASSLGTSGRSSYNEQFF. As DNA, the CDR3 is TGTGCCAGCAGCCTGGGGACTAGCGGGAGGAGCTCCTACAATGAGCAGTTCTTC.

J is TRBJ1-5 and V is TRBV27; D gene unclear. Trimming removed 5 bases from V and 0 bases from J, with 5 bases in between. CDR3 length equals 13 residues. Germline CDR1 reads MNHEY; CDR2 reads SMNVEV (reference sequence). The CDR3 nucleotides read TGTGCCAGCAGTCCGTATAGCAATCAGCCCCAGCATTTT. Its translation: CASSPYSNQPQHF.

The chain's CDR3 is CASSQNSGANVLTF. CDR3 nucleotide sequence: TGTGCCAGCAGTCAGAACTCTGGGGCCAACGTCCTGACTTTC. The V gene is TRBV6-5, the J gene TRBJ2-6; D uncertain. The CDR3 runs 14 residues. Germline assignment: CDR1 MNHEY and CDR2 SVGAGI. Trimming cost V 5 bases and J 0 bases, with 5 bases left between them.

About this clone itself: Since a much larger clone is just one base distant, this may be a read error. CDR3 coding DNA: TGTGCCAGCAGGCGTTATAGCAATCAGCCCCAGCATTTT. Translated: CASRRYSNQPQHF. The chain has TRBV6-5 and TRBJ1-5; D not resolved. The V and J ends lost 6 bases and 0 bases respectively, with 6 bases between them. Germline V gene sequence: CDR1 MNHEY, CDR2 SVGAGI. The CDR3 has 13 residues.

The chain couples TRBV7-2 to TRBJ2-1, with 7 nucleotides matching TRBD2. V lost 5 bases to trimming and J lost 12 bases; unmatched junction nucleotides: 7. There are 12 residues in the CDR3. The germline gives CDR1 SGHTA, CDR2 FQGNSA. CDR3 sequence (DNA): TGTGCCAGCAGCCCCGAAGGGGAGGGGCAGTTCTTC. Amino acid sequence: CASSPEGEGQFF.

The CDR3 nucleotides read TGTGCCAGCAGCGTAGAGGCCAGGGCTGGAAACACCATATATTTT. Translation: CASSVEARAGNTIYF. The chain couples TRBV9 to TRBJ1-3; TRBD1 might be the D (5 bases). V was pared by 0 bases and J by 2 bases, with 9 bases between. Germline CDR1 and CDR2: SGDLS and YYNGEE. The CDR3 extends over 15 amino acids.

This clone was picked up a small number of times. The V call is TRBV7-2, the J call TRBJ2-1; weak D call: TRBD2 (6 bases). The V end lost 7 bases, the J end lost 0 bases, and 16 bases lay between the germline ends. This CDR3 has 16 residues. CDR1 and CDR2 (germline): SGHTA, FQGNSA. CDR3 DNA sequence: TGTGCCAGCACCCCTGGGACTGACAGCTCCTACAATGAGCAGTTCTTC. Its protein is CASTPGTDSSYNEQFF.

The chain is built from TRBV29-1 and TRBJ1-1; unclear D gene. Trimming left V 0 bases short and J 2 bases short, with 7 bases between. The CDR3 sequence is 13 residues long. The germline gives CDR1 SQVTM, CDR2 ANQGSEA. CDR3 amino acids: CSVEDTTNTEAFF. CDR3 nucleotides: TGCAGCGTTGAAGATACGACAAACACTGAAGCTTTCTTT.

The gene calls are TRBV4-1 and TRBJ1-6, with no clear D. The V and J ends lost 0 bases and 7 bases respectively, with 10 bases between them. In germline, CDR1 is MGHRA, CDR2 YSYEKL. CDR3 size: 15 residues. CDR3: CASSQERSGNSPLHF. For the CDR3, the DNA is TGCGCCAGCAGCCAAGAGAGGTCGGGGAATTCACCCCTCCACTTT.

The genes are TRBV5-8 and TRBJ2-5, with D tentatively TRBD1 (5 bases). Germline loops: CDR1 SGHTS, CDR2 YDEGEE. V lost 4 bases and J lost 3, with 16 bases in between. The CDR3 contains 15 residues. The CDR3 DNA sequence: TGTGCCAGCAGCACAGGACGCCAACCTGAAGAGACCCAGTACTTC. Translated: CASSTGRQPEETQYF.

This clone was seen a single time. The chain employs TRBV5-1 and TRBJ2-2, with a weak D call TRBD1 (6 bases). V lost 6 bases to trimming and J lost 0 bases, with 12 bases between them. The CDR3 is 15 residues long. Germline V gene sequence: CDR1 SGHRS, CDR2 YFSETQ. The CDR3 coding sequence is TGCGCCAGCACACAGGGCACCGCGAACACCGGGGAGCTGTTTTTT. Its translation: CASTQGTANTGELFF.

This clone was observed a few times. Written as DNA, the CDR3 is TGTGCCAGCAGCTTATGGGCCTCGGAGACCCAGTACTTC. It is translated as CASSLWASETQYF. The chain joins TRBV7-3 to TRBJ2-5; D is unresolved. The V gene's germline CDR1 is SGHTA and CDR2 FQGTGA. The V end was cut by 2 bases, the J end by 5 bases, with 9 bases between. CDR3 length: 13 residues.

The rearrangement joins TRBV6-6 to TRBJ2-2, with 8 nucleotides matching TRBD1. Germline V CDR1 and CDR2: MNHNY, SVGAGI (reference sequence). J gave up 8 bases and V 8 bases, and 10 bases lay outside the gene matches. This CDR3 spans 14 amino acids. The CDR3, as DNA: TGTGCCAGCGCAGGGCAGGGGGCAGGGGGGGAGCTGTTTTTT. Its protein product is CASAGQGAGGELFF.

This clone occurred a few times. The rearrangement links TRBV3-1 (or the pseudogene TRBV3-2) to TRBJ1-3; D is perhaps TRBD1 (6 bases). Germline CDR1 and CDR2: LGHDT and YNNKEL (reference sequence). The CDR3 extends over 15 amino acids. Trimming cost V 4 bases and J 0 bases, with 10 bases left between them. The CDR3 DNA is TGTGCCAGCAGCCCCAGGACAGCCTCTGGAAACACCATATATTTT. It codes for CASSPRTASGNTIYF.

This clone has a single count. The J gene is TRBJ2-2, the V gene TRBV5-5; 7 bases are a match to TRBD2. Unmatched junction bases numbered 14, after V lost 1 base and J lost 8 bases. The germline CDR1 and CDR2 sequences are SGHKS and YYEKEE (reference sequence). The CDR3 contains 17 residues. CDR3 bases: TGTGCCAGCAGCTTGTTTGGACTAGTTAGGTCATCGGGGGAGCTGTTTTTT. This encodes CASSLFGLVRSSGELFF. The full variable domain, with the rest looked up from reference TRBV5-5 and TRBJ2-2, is DAGVTQSPTHLIKTRGQQVTLRCSPISGHKSVSWYQQVLGQGPQFIFQYYEKEERGRGNFPDRFSARQFPNYSSELNVNALLLGDSALYLCASSLFGLVRSSGELFFGEGSRLTVL.

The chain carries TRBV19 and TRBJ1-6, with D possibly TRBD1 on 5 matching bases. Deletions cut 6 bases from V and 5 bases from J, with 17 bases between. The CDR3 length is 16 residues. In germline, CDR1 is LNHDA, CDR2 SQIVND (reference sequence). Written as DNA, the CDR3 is TGTGCCAGTAGGCAATCAGGGACTTACCATAATTCACCCCTCCACTTT. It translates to CASRQSGTYHNSPLHF.

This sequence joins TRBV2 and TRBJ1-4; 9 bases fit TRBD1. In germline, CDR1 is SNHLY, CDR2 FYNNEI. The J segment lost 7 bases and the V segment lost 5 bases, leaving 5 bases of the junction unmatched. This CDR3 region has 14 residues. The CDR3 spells CASSPTGGGEKLFF. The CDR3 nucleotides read TGTGCCAGCAGTCCAACAGGGGGCGGTGAAAAACTGTTTTTT. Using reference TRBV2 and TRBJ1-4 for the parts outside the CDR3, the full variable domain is EPEVTQTPSHQVTQMGQEVILRCVPISNHLYFYWYRQILGQKVEFLVSFYNNEISEKSEIFDDQFSVERPDGSNFTLKIRSTKLEDSAMYFCASSPTGGGEKLFFGSGTQLSVL.

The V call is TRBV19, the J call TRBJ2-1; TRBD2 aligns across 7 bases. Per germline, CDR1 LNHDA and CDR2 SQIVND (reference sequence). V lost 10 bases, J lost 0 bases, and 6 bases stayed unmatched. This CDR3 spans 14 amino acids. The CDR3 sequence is CATQAGSSYNEQFF. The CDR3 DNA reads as TGTGCCACGCAAGCGGGGAGCTCCTACAATGAGCAGTTCTTC.

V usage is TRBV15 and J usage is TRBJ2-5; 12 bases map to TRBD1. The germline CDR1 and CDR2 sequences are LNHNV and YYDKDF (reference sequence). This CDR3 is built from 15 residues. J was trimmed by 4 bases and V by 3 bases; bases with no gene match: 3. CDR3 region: CATSSGDRGRETQYF. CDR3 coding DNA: TGTGCCACCAGCAGTGGGGACAGGGGGCGAGAGACCCAGTACTTC.

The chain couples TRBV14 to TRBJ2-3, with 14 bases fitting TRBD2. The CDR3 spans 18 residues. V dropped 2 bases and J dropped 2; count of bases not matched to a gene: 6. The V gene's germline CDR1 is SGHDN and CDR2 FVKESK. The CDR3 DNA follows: TGTGCCAGCAGCCAATGGGGACTAGCGGGGGACAACACAGATACGCAGTATTTT. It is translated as CASSQWGLAGDNTDTQYF. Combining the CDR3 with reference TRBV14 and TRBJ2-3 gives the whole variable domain EAGVTQFPSHSVIEKGQTVTLRCDPISGHDNLYWYRRVMGKEIKFLLHFVKESKQDESGMPNNRFLAERTGGTYSTLKVQPAELEDSGVYFCASSQWGLAGDNTDTQYFGPGTRLTVL.

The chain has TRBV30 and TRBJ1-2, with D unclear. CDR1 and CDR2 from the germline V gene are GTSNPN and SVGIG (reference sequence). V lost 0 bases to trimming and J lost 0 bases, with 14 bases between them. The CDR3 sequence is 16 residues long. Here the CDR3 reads CAWSVIHNVPNYGYTF. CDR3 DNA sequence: TGTGCCTGGAGTGTAATCCACAACGTACCTAACTATGGCTACACCTTC.

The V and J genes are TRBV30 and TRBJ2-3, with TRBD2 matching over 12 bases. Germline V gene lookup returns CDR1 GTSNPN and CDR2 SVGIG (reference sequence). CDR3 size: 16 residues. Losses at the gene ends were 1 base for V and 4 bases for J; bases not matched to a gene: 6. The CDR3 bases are TGTGCCTGGAGTGACCGGACTAGCGGGATACCAGATACGCAGTATTTT. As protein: CAWSDRTSGIPDTQYF. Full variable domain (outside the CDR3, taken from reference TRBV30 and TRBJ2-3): SQTIHQWPATLVQPVGSPLSLECTVEGTSNPNLYWYRQAAGRGLQLLFYSVGIGQISSEVPQNLSASRPQDRQFILSSKKLLLSDSGFYLCAWSDRTSGIPDTQYFGPGTRLTVL.